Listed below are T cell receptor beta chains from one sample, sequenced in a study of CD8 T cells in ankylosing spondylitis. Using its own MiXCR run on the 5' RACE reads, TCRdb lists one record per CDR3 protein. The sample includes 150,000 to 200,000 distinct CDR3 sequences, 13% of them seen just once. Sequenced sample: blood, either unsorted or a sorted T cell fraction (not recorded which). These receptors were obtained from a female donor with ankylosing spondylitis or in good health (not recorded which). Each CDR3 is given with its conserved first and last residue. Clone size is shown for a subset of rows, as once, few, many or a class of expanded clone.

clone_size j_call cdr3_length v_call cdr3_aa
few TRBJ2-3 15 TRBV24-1 CATSDTSGGTDTQYF
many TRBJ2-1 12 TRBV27 CASGDRGHEQFF
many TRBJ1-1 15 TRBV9 CASSLSGQLNTEAFF
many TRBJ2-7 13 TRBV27 CASSFQGSGEQYF
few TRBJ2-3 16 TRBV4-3 CASSQDPGLTTDTQYF
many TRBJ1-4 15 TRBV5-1 CASSLYRVGDEKLFF
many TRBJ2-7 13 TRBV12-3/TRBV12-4 CASSSTGSHEQYF
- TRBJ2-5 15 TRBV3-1 CASTQPGTGQETQYF
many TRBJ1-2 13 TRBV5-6 CASSLARDYGYTF
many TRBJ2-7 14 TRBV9 CASSVGTSVYEQYF
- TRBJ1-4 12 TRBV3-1 CASSQEDEKLFF
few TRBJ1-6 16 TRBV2 CASSEGQASYHSPLHF
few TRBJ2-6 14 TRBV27 CASSLAARANVLTF
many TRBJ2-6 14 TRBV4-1 CASSQVQGPGVLTF
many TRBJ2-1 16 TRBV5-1 CASSLLRLAGVGEQFF
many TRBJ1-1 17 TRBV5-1 CASSLYSLGQGVTEAFF